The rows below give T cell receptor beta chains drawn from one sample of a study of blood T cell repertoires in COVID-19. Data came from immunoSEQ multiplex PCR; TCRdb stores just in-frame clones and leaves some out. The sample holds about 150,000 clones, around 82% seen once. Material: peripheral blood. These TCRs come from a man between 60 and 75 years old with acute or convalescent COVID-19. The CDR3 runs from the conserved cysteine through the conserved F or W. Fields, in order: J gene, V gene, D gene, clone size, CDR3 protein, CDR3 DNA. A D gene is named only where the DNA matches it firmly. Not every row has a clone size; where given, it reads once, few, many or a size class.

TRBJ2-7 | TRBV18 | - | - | CASSPPLGLEQYF | TGTGCCAGCTCACCGCCCTTGGGACTCGAGCAGTACTTC
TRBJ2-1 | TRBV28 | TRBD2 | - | CASSPPVGLAEAYNEQFF | TGTGCCAGCAGTCCCCCGGTCGGACTAGCGGAAGCCTACAATGAGCAGTTCTTC
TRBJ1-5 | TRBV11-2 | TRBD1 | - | CASSQDRVAQPQHF | TGTGCCAGCAGCCAGGACAGGGTGGCTCAGCCCCAGCATTTT
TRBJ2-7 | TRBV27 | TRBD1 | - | CASSLRGLPPSYEQYF | TGTGCCAGCAGTTTAAGGGGGCTCCCCCCGTCCTACGAGCAGTACTTC
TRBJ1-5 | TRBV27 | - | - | CASSLRGGDHSNQPQHF | TGTGCCAGCAGTTTAAGAGGCGGGGACCATAGCAATCAGCCCCAGCATTTT
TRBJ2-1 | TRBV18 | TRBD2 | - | CASSAPGLAGANEQFF | TGTGCCAGCTCAGCCCCAGGACTAGCGGGAGCTAATGAGCAGTTCTTC
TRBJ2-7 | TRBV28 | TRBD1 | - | CASSYRGHYEQYF | TGTGCCAGCAGTTACAGGGGCCACTACGAGCAGTACTTC
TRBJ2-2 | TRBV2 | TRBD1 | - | CASRTYRGRTGELFF | TGTGCCAGCAGGACCTACAGGGGAAGGACCGGGGAGCTGTTTTTT
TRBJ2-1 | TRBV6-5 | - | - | CASSYSRQGRGGEQFF | TGTGCCAGCAGTTACTCGAGACAGGGGCGGGGGGGTGAGCAGTTCTTC
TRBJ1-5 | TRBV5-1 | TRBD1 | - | CASSLGGTGGQPQHF | TGCGCCAGCAGCTTGGGGGGGACAGGGGGTCAGCCCCAGCATTTT
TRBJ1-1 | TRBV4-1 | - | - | CASSQAGIGGFMNTEAFF | TGCGCCAGCAGCCAGGCCGGGATCGGCGGGTTCATGAACACTGAAGCTTTCTTT
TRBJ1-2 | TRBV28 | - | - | CASSLGGIDYGYTF | TGTGCCAGCAGTTTGGGGGGTATTGACTATGGCTACACCTTC
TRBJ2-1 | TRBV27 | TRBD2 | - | CASRGSTSIYEQFF | TGTGCCAGCAGAGGATCGACTAGCATCTATGAGCAGTTCTTC
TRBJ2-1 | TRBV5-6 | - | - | CASSLDSASYNEQFF | TGTGCCAGCAGCTTGGATAGCGCGTCCTACAATGAGCAGTTCTTC
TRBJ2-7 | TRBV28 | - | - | CASSTTGNSYEQYF | TGTGCCAGCAGTACAACAGGGAACTCCTACGAGCAGTACTTC
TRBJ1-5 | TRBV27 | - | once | CASSYGGEHQPQHF | TGTGCCAGCAGTTATGGGGGGGAGCATCAGCCCCAGCATTTT
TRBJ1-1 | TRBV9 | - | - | CASSPGTPNTEAFF | TGTGCCAGCAGCCCTGGGACACCCAACACTGAAGCTTTCTTT
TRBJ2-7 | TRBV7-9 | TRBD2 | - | CASSSGISREGLYEQYF | TGTGCCAGCAGCTCAGGGATCTCGCGGGAGGGCCTCTACGAGCAGTACTTC
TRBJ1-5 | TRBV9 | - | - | CASSRGNSNQPQHF | TGTGCCAGCAGCCGCGGTAATAGCAATCAGCCCCAGCATTTT
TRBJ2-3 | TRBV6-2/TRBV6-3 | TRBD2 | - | CASSYSPGTSGSDTQYF | TGTGCCAGCAGTTACTCTCCCGGGACTAGCGGGAGTGATACGCAGTATTTT
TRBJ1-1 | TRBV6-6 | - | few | CASSYSESEAFF | TGTGCCAGCAGTTACTCTGAGTCTGAAGCTTTCTTT
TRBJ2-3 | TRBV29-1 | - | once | CSVNRDSTDTQYF | TGCAGCGTCAACAGGGATAGCACAGATACGCAGTATTTT
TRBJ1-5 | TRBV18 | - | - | CASSLYKSNQPQHF | TGTGCCAGCTCACTATACAAGAGCAATCAGCCCCAGCATTTT
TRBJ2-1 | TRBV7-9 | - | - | CASSSESASSYNEQFF | TGTGCCAGCAGCAGTGAGAGTGCGAGCTCCTACAATGAGCAGTTCTTC
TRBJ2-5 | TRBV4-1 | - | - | CASSRRNYLGETQYF | TGCGCCAGCAGCCGGAGGAACTACCTGGGGGAGACCCAGTACTTC
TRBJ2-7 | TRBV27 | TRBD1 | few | CASSIIQGNEQYF | TGTGCCAGCAGTATTATACAGGGGAACGAGCAGTACTTC
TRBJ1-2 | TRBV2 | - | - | CASSEWSGKGYTF | TGTGCCAGCAGTGAATGGTCAGGGAAAGGCTACACCTTC